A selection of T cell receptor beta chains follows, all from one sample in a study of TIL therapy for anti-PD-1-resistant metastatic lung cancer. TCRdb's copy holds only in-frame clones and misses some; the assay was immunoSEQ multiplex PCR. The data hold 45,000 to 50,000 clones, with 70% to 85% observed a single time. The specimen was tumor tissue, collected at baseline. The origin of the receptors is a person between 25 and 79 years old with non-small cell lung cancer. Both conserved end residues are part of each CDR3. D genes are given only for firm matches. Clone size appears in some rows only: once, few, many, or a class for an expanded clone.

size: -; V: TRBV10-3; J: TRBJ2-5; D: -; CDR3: CAISEPGGWETQYF; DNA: TGTGCCATCAGTGAACCGGGGGGCTGGGAGACCCAGTACTTC
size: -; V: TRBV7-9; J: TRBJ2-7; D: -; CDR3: CASVVSSSYEQYF; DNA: TGTGCCAGCGTGGTCAGCAGCTCCTACGAGCAGTACTTC
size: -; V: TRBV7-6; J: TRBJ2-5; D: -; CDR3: CASSFMWGQETQYF; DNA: TGTGCCAGCAGCTTCATGTGGGGTCAAGAGACCCAGTACTTC
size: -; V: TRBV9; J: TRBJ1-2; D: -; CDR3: CASRGGQGLYGYTF; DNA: TGTGCCAGCAGGGGAGGGCAGGGTTTATATGGCTACACCTTC
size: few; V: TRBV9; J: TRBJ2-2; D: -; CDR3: CASSVRQTDTGELFF; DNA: TGTGCCAGCAGCGTACGTCAGACAGACACCGGGGAGCTGTTTTTT
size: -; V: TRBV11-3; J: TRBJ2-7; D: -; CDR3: CASSLGGGRDEQYF; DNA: TGTGCCAGCAGCTTAGGCGGGGGCCGGGACGAGCAGTACTTC
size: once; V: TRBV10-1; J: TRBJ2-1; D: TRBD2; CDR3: CASRTLAGGPGNEQFF; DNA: TGCGCCAGCAGGACCCTAGCGGGAGGGCCGGGAAATGAGCAGTTCTTC
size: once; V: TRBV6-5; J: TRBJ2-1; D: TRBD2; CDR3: CASSKTSGRDNEQFF; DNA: TGTGCCAGCAGTAAGACTAGCGGGAGGGACAATGAGCAGTTCTTC
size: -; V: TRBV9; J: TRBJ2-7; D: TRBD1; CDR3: CASSAEGTDYEQYF; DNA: TGTGCCAGCAGCGCCGAAGGGACAGACTACGAGCAGTACTTC
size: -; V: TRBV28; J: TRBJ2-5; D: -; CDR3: CASSPVEETQYF; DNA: TGTGCCAGCAGTCCCGTCGAAGAGACCCAGTACTTC
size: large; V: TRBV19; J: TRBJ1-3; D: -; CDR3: CASSPGWASGNTIYF; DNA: TGTGCCAGTAGCCCCGGATGGGCCTCTGGAAACACCATATATTTT
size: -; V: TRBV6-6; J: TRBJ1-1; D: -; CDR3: CASSYLVASTEAFF; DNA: TGTGCCAGCAGTTACCTTGTGGCCAGCACTGAAGCTTTCTTT
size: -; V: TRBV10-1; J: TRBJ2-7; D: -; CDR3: CASRDANREVGFYEQYF; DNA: TGCGCCAGCAGAGATGCCAACAGGGAGGTGGGTTTCTACGAGCAGTACTTC
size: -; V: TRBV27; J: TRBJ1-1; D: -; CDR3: CASSLWGNTEAFF; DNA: TGTGCCAGCAGTCTTTGGGGGAACACTGAAGCTTTCTTT
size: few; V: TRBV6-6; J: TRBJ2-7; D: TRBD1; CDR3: CASLRDRGSYEQYF; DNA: TGTGCCAGCCTCCGGGACAGGGGCTCCTACGAGCAGTACTTC
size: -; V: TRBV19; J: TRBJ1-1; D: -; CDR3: CASSMQNTEAFF; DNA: TGTGCCAGTAGTATGCAGAACACTGAAGCTTTCTTT
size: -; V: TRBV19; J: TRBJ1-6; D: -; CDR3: CASSIDPATPLHF; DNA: TGTGCCAGTAGTATAGATCCGGCGACACCCCTCCACTTT
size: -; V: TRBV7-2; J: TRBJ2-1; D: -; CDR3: CASTLGGASNEQFF; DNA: TGTGCCAGCACCTTAGGGGGAGCGAGTAATGAGCAGTTCTTC
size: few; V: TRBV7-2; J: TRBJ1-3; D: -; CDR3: CASSLPTGNTIYF; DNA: TGTGCCAGCAGCTTACCTACTGGAAACACCATATATTTT
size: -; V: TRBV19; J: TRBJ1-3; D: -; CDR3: CASSMEGISSGNTIYF; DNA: TGTGCCAGTAGTATGGAGGGAATCAGCTCTGGAAACACCATATATTTT
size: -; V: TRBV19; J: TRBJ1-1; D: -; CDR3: CASSMGRGMNTEAFF; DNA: TGTGCCAGTAGTATGGGTAGGGGAATGAACACTGAAGCTTTCTTT
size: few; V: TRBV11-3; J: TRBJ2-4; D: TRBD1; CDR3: CASRDRGWAKNIQYF; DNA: TGTGCCAGCAGGGACAGGGGGTGGGCCAAAAACATTCAGTACTTC
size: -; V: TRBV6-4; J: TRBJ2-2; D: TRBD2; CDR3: CASSSLAGVNTGELFF; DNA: TGTGCCAGCAGTTCCTTAGCGGGAGTTAATACCGGGGAGCTGTTTTTT
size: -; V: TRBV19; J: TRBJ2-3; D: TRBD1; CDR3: CASSPGQILVDTQYF; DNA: TGTGCCAGTAGTCCGGGACAGATTTTGGTGGATACGCAGTATTTT
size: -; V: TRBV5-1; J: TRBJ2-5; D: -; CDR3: CASSLEETQYF; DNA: TGCGCCAGCAGCTTGGAAGAGACCCAGTACTTC
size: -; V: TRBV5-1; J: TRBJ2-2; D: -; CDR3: CASSSSWGPAGELFF; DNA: TGCGCCAGCAGCTCCTCCTGGGGACCAGCCGGGGAGCTGTTTTTT
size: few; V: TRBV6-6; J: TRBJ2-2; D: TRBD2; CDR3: CASRMTSGANTGELFF; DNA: TGTGCCAGCAGAATGACTAGCGGTGCGAACACCGGGGAGCTGTTTTTT
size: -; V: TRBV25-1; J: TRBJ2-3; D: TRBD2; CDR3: CASSEWASGSGPDTQYF; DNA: TGTGCCAGCAGTGAATGGGCTAGCGGGAGCGGGCCAGATACGCAGTATTTT